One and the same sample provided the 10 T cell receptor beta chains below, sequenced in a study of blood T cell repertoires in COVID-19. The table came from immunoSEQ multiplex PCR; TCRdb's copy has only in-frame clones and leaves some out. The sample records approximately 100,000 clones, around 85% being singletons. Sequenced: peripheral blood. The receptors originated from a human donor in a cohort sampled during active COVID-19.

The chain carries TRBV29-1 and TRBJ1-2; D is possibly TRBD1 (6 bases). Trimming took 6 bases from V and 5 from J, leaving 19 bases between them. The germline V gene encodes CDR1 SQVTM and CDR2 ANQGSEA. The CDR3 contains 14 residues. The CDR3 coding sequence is TGCAGCGTCGAACCGGGACAAGGGGCATATGGCTACACCTTC. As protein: CSVEPGQGAYGYTF.

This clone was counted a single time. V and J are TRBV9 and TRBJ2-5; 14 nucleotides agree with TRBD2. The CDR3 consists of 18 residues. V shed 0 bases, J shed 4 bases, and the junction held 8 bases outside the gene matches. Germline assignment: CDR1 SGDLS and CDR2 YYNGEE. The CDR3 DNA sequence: TGTGCCAGCAGCGTAGGCGGACTAGCGGGGGGAGCTGGAGAGACCCAGTACTTC. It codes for CASSVGGLAGGAGETQYF.

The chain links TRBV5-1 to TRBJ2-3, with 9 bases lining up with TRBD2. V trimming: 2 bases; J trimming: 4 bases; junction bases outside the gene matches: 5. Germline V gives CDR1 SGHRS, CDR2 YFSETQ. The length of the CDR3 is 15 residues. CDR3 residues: CASSLAGGAADTQYF. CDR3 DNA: TGCGCCAGCAGCTTAGCGGGGGGCGCGGCAGATACGCAGTATTTT.

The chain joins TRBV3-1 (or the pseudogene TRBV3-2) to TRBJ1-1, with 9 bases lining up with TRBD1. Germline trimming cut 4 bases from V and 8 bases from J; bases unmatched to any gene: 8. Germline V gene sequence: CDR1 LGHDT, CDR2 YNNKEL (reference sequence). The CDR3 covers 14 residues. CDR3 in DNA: TGTGCCAGCAGCCGCCCGGGACAGGGACCAGAAGCTTTCTTT. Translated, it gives CASSRPGQGPEAFF.

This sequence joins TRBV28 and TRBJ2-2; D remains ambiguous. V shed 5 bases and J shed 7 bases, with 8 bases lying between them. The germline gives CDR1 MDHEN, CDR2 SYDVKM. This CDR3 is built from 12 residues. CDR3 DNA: TGTGCCAGCAGTAGGAGTATCGGGGAGCTGTTTTTT. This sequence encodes CASSRSIGELFF.

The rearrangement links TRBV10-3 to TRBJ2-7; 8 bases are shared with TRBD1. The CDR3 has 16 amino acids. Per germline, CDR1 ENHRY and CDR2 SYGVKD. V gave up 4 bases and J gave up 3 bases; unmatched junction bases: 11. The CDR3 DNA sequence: TGTGCCATCAGTGCGGCCGCCGGGACAGGAGACTACGAGCAGTACTTC. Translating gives CAISAAAGTGDYEQYF.

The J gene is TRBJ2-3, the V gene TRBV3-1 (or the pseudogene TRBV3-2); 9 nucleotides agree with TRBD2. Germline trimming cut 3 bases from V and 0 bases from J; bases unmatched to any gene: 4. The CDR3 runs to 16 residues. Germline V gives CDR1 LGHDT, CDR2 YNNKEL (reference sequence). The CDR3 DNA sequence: TGTGCCAGCAGCCATCTAGCGGGAACTAGCACAGATACGCAGTATTTT. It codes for CASSHLAGTSTDTQYF.

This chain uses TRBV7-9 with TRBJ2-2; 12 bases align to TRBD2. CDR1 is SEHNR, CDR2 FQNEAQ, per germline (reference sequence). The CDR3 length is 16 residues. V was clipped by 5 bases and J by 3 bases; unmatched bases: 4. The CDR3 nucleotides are TGTGCCAGCAGCCTACTAGCGGGGGGAGACACCGGGGAGCTGTTTTTT. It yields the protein CASSLLAGGDTGELFF.

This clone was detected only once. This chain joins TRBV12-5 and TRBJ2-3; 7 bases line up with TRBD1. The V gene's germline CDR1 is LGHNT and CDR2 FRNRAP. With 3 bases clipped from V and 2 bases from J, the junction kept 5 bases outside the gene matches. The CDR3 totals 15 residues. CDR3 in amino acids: CASGFDRAATDTQYF. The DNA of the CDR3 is TGTGCTAGTGGTTTCGACAGGGCTGCCACAGATACGCAGTATTTT.

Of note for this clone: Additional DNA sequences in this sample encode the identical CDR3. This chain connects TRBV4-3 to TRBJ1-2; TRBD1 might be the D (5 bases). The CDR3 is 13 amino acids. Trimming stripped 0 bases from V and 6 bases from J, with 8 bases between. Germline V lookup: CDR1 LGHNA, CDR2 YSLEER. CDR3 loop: CASSQDGGDGYTF. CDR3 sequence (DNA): TGCGCCAGCAGCCAAGATGGGGGGGATGGCTACACCTTC.